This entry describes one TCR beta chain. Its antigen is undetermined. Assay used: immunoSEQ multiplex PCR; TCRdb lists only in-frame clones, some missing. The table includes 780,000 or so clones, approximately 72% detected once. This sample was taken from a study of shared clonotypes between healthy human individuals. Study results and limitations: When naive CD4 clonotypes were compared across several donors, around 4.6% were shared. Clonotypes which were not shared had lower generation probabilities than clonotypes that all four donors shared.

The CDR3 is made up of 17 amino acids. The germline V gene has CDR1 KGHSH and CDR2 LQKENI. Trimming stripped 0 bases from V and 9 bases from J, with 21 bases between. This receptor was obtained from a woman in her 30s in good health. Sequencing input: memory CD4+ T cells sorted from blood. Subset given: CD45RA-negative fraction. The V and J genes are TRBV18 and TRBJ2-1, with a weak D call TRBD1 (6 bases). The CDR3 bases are TGTGCCAGCTCACCACCGAGCGCTGGGGGCCTCTTGGGTGAGCAGTTCTTC. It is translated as CASSPPSAGGLLGEQFF.